This T cell receptor (beta chain) was recorded in a study of blood T cell repertoires in COVID-19. About the study: Samples of COVID-19 (acute and convalescent) were obtained from the United States, Italy and Spain. In each case, the material was cDNA or gDNA derived from T cells, B-cell-depleted T cells, or PBMCs.

Original processing methods: Amplifying reference gene primers gave estimates of nucleated cell counts. Assay: immunoSEQ multiplex PCR; the TCRdb copy retains only in-frame clones and omits some. D and trimming come from the DNA, and the V and J calls and clone size come from that table. The data hold over 250,000 clones, with roughly 85% observed a single time. Sequencing input: peripheral blood. This receptor was identified in a woman aged 50 to 65 who had recovered from COVID-19.

CDR3: CASSVDAGNYGYTF. CDR3 coding DNA: TGTGCCAGCAGCGTAGACGCAGGGAATTATGGCTACACCTTC. V usage is TRBV9 and J usage is TRBJ1-2, with a tentative D call TRBD1 (5 bases). The V end was cut by 0 bases, the J end by 5 bases, with 11 bases between. Germline CDR1 reads SGDLS; CDR2 reads YYNGEE. This CDR3 is 14 amino acids long.